The present T cell receptor (beta chain) was sequenced within a study of blood T cell repertoires in COVID-19. Background on the study: Sites in the United States, Italy and Spain provided acute and convalescent COVID-19 samples. The cDNA or gDNA used as material had been derived from T cells, B-cell-depleted T cells, or PBMCs.

V shed 0 bases and J 4 bases; nucleotides not matched to a gene: 10. The CDR3 sequence is 17 residues long. In germline, CDR1 is MGHRA, CDR2 YSYEKL. In the authors' workflow: Estimation of nucleated cell counts relied on the amplification of reference gene primers. Profiled with immunoSEQ multiplex PCR; TCRdb holds only in-frame clones, not every one. V and J calls and clone size are given by that table; D and trimming were obtained from the DNA. The data hold 240,000 or so clones, with about four fifths observed a single time. J is TRBJ2-5 and V is TRBV4-1; 8 bases line up with TRBD2. The sequence derives from a woman aged 18-30 years with acute or convalescent COVID-19. The sequencing sample was made of peripheral blood. CDR3 region: CASSQDPPAGVAETQYF. The DNA for the CDR3 is TGCGCCAGCAGCCAAGATCCCCCAGCGGGAGTGGCAGAGACCCAGTACTTC.